A selection of T cell receptor beta chains follows, all from one sample in a study of chemoradiotherapy in HPV16-positive cancers. Assay used: immunoSEQ multiplex PCR; TCRdb lists only in-frame clones, some missing. The sample has some 5,600 clones, 79% seen once. This material consisted of tumor tissue, taken from a patient who underwent chemoradiotherapy. These receptor sequences come from a human donor with HPV-associated anogenital cancer. Each CDR3 is given with its conserved first and last residue. D genes are given only for firm matches. The size field is filled for only some rows; it gives once, few, many or a size class.

D: TRBD1; J: TRBJ2-3; size: .; V: TRBV5-4; DNA: TGTGCCAGCAGCCAACAGGGGGCTATCACAGATACGCAGTATTTT; CDR3: CASSQQGAITDTQYF
D: .; J: TRBJ2-7; size: .; V: TRBV28; DNA: TGTGCCAGCAGTTTACCCGACAGGATTTACGAGCAGTACTTC; CDR3: CASSLPDRIYEQYF
D: .; J: TRBJ1-3; size: .; V: TRBV5-1; DNA: TGCGCCAGCAGCTTGGAGGAACCACCGCGCAACACCATATATTTT; CDR3: CASSLEEPPRNTIYF
D: .; J: TRBJ1-5; size: once; V: TRBV9; DNA: TGTGCCAGCAGCGTAGGCGAGGACACTGCGTATCAGCCCCAGCATTTT; CDR3: CASSVGEDTAYQPQHF
D: TRBD1; J: TRBJ2-7; size: .; V: TRBV27; DNA: TGTGCCAGCAGTTCCAATTACGTTGACAGGGCGCTTTCCTACGAGCAGTACTTC; CDR3: CASSSNYVDRALSYEQYF
D: .; J: TRBJ2-2; size: .; V: TRBV7-2; DNA: TGTGCCAACACCCCTTTGGTCTTCACCGGGGAGCTGTTTTTT; CDR3: CANTPLVFTGELFF
D: .; J: TRBJ2-2; size: .; V: TRBV7-3; DNA: TGTGCCAGCAGCTTAACAGGGAACACCGGGGAGCTGTTTTTT; CDR3: CASSLTGNTGELFF
D: .; J: TRBJ2-3; size: .; V: TRBV5-1; DNA: TGCGCCAGCAGCTTGGGGCCGAGGGGGGTCGCAGATACGCAGTATTTT; CDR3: CASSLGPRGVADTQYF
D: .; J: TRBJ2-3; size: .; V: TRBV25-1; DNA: TGTGCCAGCAGTGAAGGTGGAGACAGGAGCACAGATACGCAGTATTTT; CDR3: CASSEGGDRSTDTQYF
D: .; J: TRBJ1-1; size: .; V: TRBV2; DNA: TGTGCCAGCAGGGAATCCATCGGGACGGTGAACACTGAAGCTTTCTTT; CDR3: CASRESIGTVNTEAFF
D: TRBD1; J: TRBJ1-3; size: .; V: TRBV5-4; DNA: TGTGCCAGCCGCGGACAGGGAGACTCTGGAAACACCATATATTTT; CDR3: CASRGQGDSGNTIYF
D: .; J: TRBJ2-3; size: .; V: TRBV7-3; DNA: TGTGCCAGCAGCTTTGGGACGACAGATACGCAGTATTTT; CDR3: CASSFGTTDTQYF
D: .; J: TRBJ1-5; size: .; V: TRBV28; DNA: TGTGCCAGCAGTTTAGGGCAGGGAGTTCAGCCCCAGCATTTT; CDR3: CASSLGQGVQPQHF
D: .; J: TRBJ2-3; size: .; V: TRBV7-2; DNA: TGTGCCAGCAGCCGGAGGACAGACCTCACAGATACGCAGTATTTT; CDR3: CASSRRTDLTDTQYF
D: TRBD1; J: TRBJ1-1; size: .; V: TRBV2; DNA: TGTGCCAGCAGGAACAGGGGGAATGCTGAAGCTTTCTTT; CDR3: CASRNRGNAEAFF
D: .; J: TRBJ1-4; size: few; V: TRBV5-4; DNA: TGTGCCAGCAGCAGACAGATGGGAAGAACTAATGAAAAACTGTTTTTT; CDR3: CASSRQMGRTNEKLFF
D: TRBD1; J: TRBJ1-1; size: .; V: TRBV6-5; DNA: TGTGCCAGCAGTTTTGGTCCGAGACAGGGATACACTGAAGCTTTCTTT; CDR3: CASSFGPRQGYTEAFF
D: .; J: TRBJ1-5; size: .; V: TRBV4-1; DNA: TGCGCCAGCAGCTCGAGAAGGGATCAGCCCCAGCATTTT; CDR3: CASSSRRDQPQHF
D: TRBD1; J: TRBJ1-2; size: .; V: TRBV28; DNA: TGTGCCAGCAGATACGGACAGGGCGGCTATGGCTACACCTTC; CDR3: CASRYGQGGYGYTF
D: TRBD2; J: TRBJ2-2; size: .; V: TRBV5-6; DNA: TGTGCCAGCAGCCCCGGGATTAGCGGGGGTGGCGGGGAGCTGTTTTTT; CDR3: CASSPGISGGGGELFF
D: .; J: TRBJ2-5; size: .; V: TRBV18; DNA: TGTGCCAGCTCACAGCAGGAGGAAGAGACCCAGTACTTC; CDR3: CASSQQEEETQYF
D: .; J: TRBJ1-5; size: .; V: TRBV25-1; DNA: TGTGCCAGCAGTGACAGGGGCCCCAATCAGCCCCAGCATTTT; CDR3: CASSDRGPNQPQHF
D: TRBD1; J: TRBJ1-1; size: .; V: TRBV2; DNA: TGTGCCAGCAGCGAAAGTCTGGGGACAGGGAGCAACACTGAAGCTTTCTTT; CDR3: CASSESLGTGSNTEAFF
D: .; J: TRBJ1-3; size: few; V: TRBV28; DNA: TGTGCCAGCAGAGGGCGCAGGAACACCATATATTTT; CDR3: CASRGRRNTIYF
D: .; J: TRBJ2-1; size: .; V: TRBV7-6; DNA: TGTGCCAGCAGCTTTACAGGTTACAATGAGCAGTTCTTC; CDR3: CASSFTGYNEQFF
D: .; J: TRBJ1-2; size: .; V: TRBV18; DNA: TGTGCCAGCTCACCGCAAGGAGTCCATGGCTACACCTTC; CDR3: CASSPQGVHGYTF
D: TRBD1; J: TRBJ1-1; size: few; V: TRBV19; DNA: TGTGCCAGTAGTGGGACAGGGGTTGGCACTGAAGCTTTCTTT; CDR3: CASSGTGVGTEAFF
D: TRBD1; J: TRBJ2-3; size: .; V: TRBV28; DNA: TGTGCCAGCAAGAGGGGGCAAAGCACAGATACGCAGTATTTT; CDR3: CASKRGQSTDTQYF
D: TRBD1; J: TRBJ1-4; size: .; V: TRBV7-2; DNA: TGTGCCAGCAGCTTAGGTCGGGACAGCATCACAACTAATGAAAAACTGTTTTTT; CDR3: CASSLGRDSITTNEKLFF
D: .; J: TRBJ1-4; size: once; V: TRBV4-2; DNA: TGTGCCAGCAGCTCCCAGACGCAGGTGGGAGAAAAACTGTTTTTT; CDR3: CASSSQTQVGEKLFF
D: .; J: TRBJ1-1; size: .; V: TRBV28; DNA: TGTGCCAGCACCCCTCCCACGTGGGGTGAAGCTTTCTTT; CDR3: CASTPPTWGEAFF
D: .; J: TRBJ1-1; size: .; V: TRBV9; DNA: TGTGCCAGCAGCGTAGAACAGCGGGGGACTGAAGCTTTCTTT; CDR3: CASSVEQRGTEAFF
D: .; J: TRBJ1-4; size: once; V: TRBV6-1; DNA: TGTGCCAGCAGCCGGGACAACAATGAAAAACTGTTTTTT; CDR3: CASSRDNNEKLFF
D: TRBD1; J: TRBJ1-5; size: few; V: TRBV6-1; DNA: TGTGCCAGCATACATGGACAGGGTATAAGGCCCCAGCATTTT; CDR3: CASIHGQGIRPQHF
D: .; J: TRBJ1-1; size: .; V: TRBV10-1; DNA: TGCGCCAGCAGTGAGTGGGGAGGCGGTTTTACTGAAGCTTTCTTT; CDR3: CASSEWGGGFTEAFF
D: .; J: TRBJ1-5; size: .; V: TRBV7-2; DNA: TGTGCCAGCAGCTTAGGGTCGGGCCCCAATCAGCCCCAGCATTTT; CDR3: CASSLGSGPNQPQHF
D: TRBD1; J: TRBJ1-3; size: .; V: TRBV25-1; DNA: TGTGCCAGCAGTGCGACAGGGACTGGAAACACCATATATTTT; CDR3: CASSATGTGNTIYF